The sequence of this TCR beta chain was determined in a study of T cells in Graves' hyperthyroidism and ophthalmopathy. Points from the study as a whole: Prediction of ophthalmopathy progression came a median roughly 7.1 months pre-onset.

RNA transcripts served as the template for amplifying TCR beta CDR3 regions. A first-round RT-PCR of the TCR CDR3 used the HTBI primer set. A single record per CDR3 protein comes from TCRdb applying MiXCR to the multiplex PCR reads. This repertoire shows 480,000 or so distinct CDR3 sequences, about 45% found once; its top ten account for about 45%. CDR1 is KGHDR, CDR2 SFDVKD, per germline. This CDR3 region has 17 residues. This clonotype was observed a handful of times. Its antigen remains unknown. Relative to the germline gene, one junction end is altered; a read error may explain this. Sequencing was performed on peripheral blood or thyroid tissue (not recorded which). This rearrangement joins TRBV24-1 to TRBJ1-1; perhaps TRBD1 as D (5 bases). This sequence originates from an adult woman with Graves' disease, either hyperthyroidism or ophthalmopathy (not recorded which). The CDR3 loop reads CASSTPTATRLNTEAFF. CDR3 sequence (DNA): TGTGCCAGCAGTACCCCGACAGCGACCCGGCTGAACACTGAAGCTTTCTTT.